This T cell receptor (beta chain) emerged from a study of T cells in Graves' hyperthyroidism and ophthalmopathy. The length of the CDR3 is 18 residues. V was trimmed by 1 base and J by 0 bases, leaving 18 bases between them. Germline CDR1 and CDR2: SEHNR and FQNEAQ (reference sequence). Patients having uncontrolled infection, another autoimmune disease, pregnancy or lactation were not included. This clonotype showed up many times. Researchers amplified the TCR beta CDR3 regions from RNA transcripts. The primer set for the first-round RT-PCR of the TCR CDR3 was HTBI. TCRdb redid the calling of the multiplex PCR reads with MiXCR, one entry per CDR3 protein. The sample shows under 550,000 distinct CDR3 sequences, roughly 15% of them seen only once.

V usage is TRBV7-9 and J usage is TRBJ1-1, with D possibly TRBD1 on 5 matching bases. The receptor comes from a young woman with Graves' hyperthyroidism. The sample comprised blood. The chain's CDR3 is CASSLEGSVRVLNTEAFF. CDR3 bases: TGTGCCAGCAGCTTAGAAGGCAGCGTCAGGGTGTTGAACACTGAAGCTTTCTTT.